Listed below are T cell receptor beta chains from one sample, sequenced in a study of blood T cell repertoires in COVID-19. Sequencing used immunoSEQ multiplex PCR; TCRdb keeps in-frame clones, though not all of them. The sample carries 300,000 to 400,000 clones, about 91% recorded once. Source material: peripheral blood. The source of these receptors is a man aged 25 to 40 with COVID-19, enrolled during active disease. Both conserved end residues are part of each CDR3. D genes are given only for firm matches. The size entry is marked missing in some rows and otherwise reads once, few, many or a size class.

abundance,v_gene,j_gene,d_gene,CDR3aa,CDR3nt
NA,TRBV7-2,TRBJ1-2,TRBD1,CASSQQQGPPYGYTF,TGTGCCAGCAGCCAACAACAGGGGCCCCCCTATGGCTACACCTTC
NA,TRBV5-6,TRBJ1-5,NA,CASSWNRGLGKPQHF,TGTGCCAGCAGCTGGAACCGGGGATTGGGAAAGCCCCAGCATTTT
NA,TRBV9,TRBJ2-3,TRBD2,CASSTTSGNTDTQYF,TGTGCCAGCAGCACTACTAGCGGGAACACAGATACGCAGTATTTT
NA,TRBV6-1,TRBJ2-3,TRBD2,CASSEAGETDTQYF,TGTGCCAGCAGTGAGGCGGGAGAAACAGATACGCAGTATTTT
NA,TRBV28,TRBJ2-2,NA,CASTPLGGPNTGELFF,TGTGCCAGCACCCCACTTGGAGGGCCTAACACCGGGGAGCTGTTTTTT
NA,TRBV21-1,TRBJ1-5,NA,CASSNGTGYEMGNQPQHF,TGTGCCAGCAGCAATGGGACAGGGTACGAGATGGGCAATCAGCCCCAGCATTTT
few,TRBV4-2,TRBJ1-2,TRBD1,CASSQDIGQGTFYGYTF,TGTGCCAGCAGCCAAGATATAGGACAGGGAACCTTCTATGGCTACACCTTC
NA,TRBV5-1,TRBJ1-5,TRBD1,CASSFTGTDQPQHF,TGCGCCAGCAGCTTCACCGGGACAGATCAGCCCCAGCATTTT
NA,TRBV27,TRBJ2-3,TRBD2,CASSFDGGDLDTQYF,TGTGCCAGCAGTTTTGACGGGGGGGATTTAGATACGCAGTATTTT
NA,TRBV14,TRBJ1-1,TRBD1,CASSRQGGTEAFF,TGTGCCAGCAGCCGACAGGGTGGGACTGAAGCTTTCTTT
NA,TRBV7-2,TRBJ2-7,NA,CASSLAASGEQYF,TGTGCCAGCAGCTTAGCCGCCTCGGGGGAGCAGTACTTC
NA,TRBV28,TRBJ2-3,NA,CASSFRWSARAAQYF,TGTGCCAGCAGTTTCCGCTGGTCCGCCCGAGCGGCGCAGTATTTT
NA,TRBV28,TRBJ1-2,TRBD1,CASSSGKTGDYGYTF,TGTGCCAGCAGTAGCGGAAAGACAGGGGACTATGGCTACACCTTC
once,TRBV29-1,TRBJ1-1,NA,CSAKQGNTEAFF,TGCAGCGCTAAACAGGGCAACACTGAAGCTTTCTTT
NA,TRBV27,TRBJ2-7,NA,CASSRRSPARGAYEQYF,TGTGCCAGCAGTCGCCGATCCCCGGCCAGGGGGGCCTACGAGCAGTACTTC
NA,TRBV19,TRBJ1-5,TRBD1,CASNLRGLRQPQHF,TGTGCCAGTAATCTCAGGGGGCTAAGGCAGCCCCAGCATTTT
NA,TRBV18,TRBJ2-1,NA,CASTQQGSYNEQFF,TGTGCCAGCACGCAACAGGGCTCCTACAATGAGCAGTTCTTC
NA,TRBV6-6,TRBJ1-2,NA,CASSYPDLADYGYTF,TGTGCCAGCAGTTACCCCGACTTGGCGGACTATGGCTACACCTTC
once,TRBV15,TRBJ2-2,TRBD2,CATSRGTSGNTGELFF,TGTGCCACCAGCAGAGGGACTAGCGGGAACACCGGGGAGCTGTTTTTT
NA,TRBV10-2,TRBJ2-7,TRBD1,CASGPDRVIGEQYF,TGCGCCAGCGGGCCGGACAGGGTTATCGGCGAGCAGTACTTC
NA,TRBV7-3,TRBJ2-2,TRBD2,CASSVGTSGGTGELFF,TGTGCCAGCAGCGTTGGGACTAGCGGGGGCACCGGGGAGCTGTTTTTT
once,TRBV3-1/TRBV3-2,TRBJ2-1,NA,CASSQRSEQFF,TGTGCCAGCAGCCAACGTAGTGAGCAGTTCTTC
few,TRBV5-1,TRBJ1-1,NA,CASSLLTGNTEAFF,TGCGCCAGCAGCCTATTAACGGGGAACACTGAAGCTTTCTTT
NA,TRBV5-6,TRBJ1-1,TRBD1,CASSSMPSPDRGNTEAFF,TGTGCCAGCAGCTCAATGCCAAGCCCGGACAGGGGGAACACTGAAGCTTTCTTT
NA,TRBV11-3,TRBJ2-5,TRBD2,CASSRRAGPRETQYF,TGTGCCAGCAGCCGCCGAGCGGGGCCCCGGGAGACCCAGTACTTC
NA,TRBV7-2,TRBJ2-7,TRBD2,CASTTGLAGSYEQYF,TGTGCCAGCACCACCGGACTAGCGGGCTCCTACGAGCAGTACTTC
NA,TRBV10-3,TRBJ2-7,TRBD1,CAITRTGNSYEQYF,TGTGCCATCACTCGGACAGGGAACTCCTACGAGCAGTACTTC
NA,TRBV28,TRBJ1-4,NA,CASNEAAKKLFF,TGTGCCAGCAACGAGGCGGCTAAAAAACTGTTTTTT
few,TRBV3-1/TRBV3-2,TRBJ2-2,NA,CASSQNTRSGELFF,TGTGCCAGCAGCCAAAACACGCGGTCGGGGGAGCTGTTTTTT
NA,TRBV6-2/TRBV6-3,TRBJ1-3,NA,CASSYGPGNTIYF,TGTGCCAGCAGTTACGGGCCGGGAAACACCATATATTTT
once,TRBV5-8,TRBJ1-5,NA,CASSFRGQGNQPQHF,TGTGCCAGCAGCTTTAGAGGGCAGGGCAATCAGCCCCAGCATTTT
NA,TRBV2,TRBJ2-7,NA,CASGEGHYEQYF,TGTGCCAGCGGAGAGGGCCACTACGAGCAGTACTTC
NA,TRBV3-1/TRBV3-2,TRBJ2-7,TRBD1,CASSIQRTGGEQYF,TGTGCCAGCAGTATTCAGAGAACAGGGGGCGAGCAGTACTTC
once,TRBV6-6,TRBJ1-1,NA,CASSYRGAFF,TGTGCCAGCAGTTACCGGGGGGCTTTCTTT
NA,TRBV7-3,TRBJ2-7,TRBD2,CASSSPGRGEQYF,TGTGCCAGCAGCTCCCCCGGGAGGGGCGAGCAGTACTTC
NA,TRBV4-1,TRBJ2-1,TRBD2,CASSPERGSSYNEQFF,TGCGCCAGCAGCCCCGAGCGGGGCAGCTCCTACAATGAGCAGTTCTTC
NA,TRBV19,TRBJ2-3,TRBD1,CASSRTGASSDTQYF,TGTGCCAGTAGTAGAACAGGGGCGTCGTCAGATACGCAGTATTTT
NA,TRBV28,TRBJ1-2,TRBD1,CASSFRQGEGYTF,TGTGCCAGCAGTTTCAGACAGGGGGAGGGCTACACCTTC
NA,TRBV2,TRBJ1-1,NA,CASSLRGALNTEAFF,TGTGCCAGCAGCCTACGGGGGGCACTGAACACTGAAGCTTTCTTT
NA,TRBV6-5,TRBJ1-2,TRBD1,CASMLTGGYGYTF,TGTGCCAGCATGTTGACAGGGGGCTATGGCTACACCTTC
NA,TRBV2,TRBJ1-1,NA,CASGAEGVRGTEAFF,TGTGCCAGCGGAGCTGAGGGTGTCCGGGGCACTGAAGCTTTCTTT
NA,TRBV24-1,TRBJ2-1,NA,CATSGGTTFLNEQFF,TGTGCCACCAGTGGGGGGACAACGTTCTTAAATGAGCAGTTCTTC
NA,TRBV19,TRBJ1-2,TRBD1,CASSMSGLGTGAAGYTF,TGTGCCAGTAGTATGAGCGGCCTCGGGACAGGGGCGGCTGGCTACACCTTC
NA,TRBV25-1,TRBJ2-7,TRBD1,CASSPGQGRYEQYF,TGTGCCAGCAGTCCGGGACAGGGAAGGTACGAGCAGTACTTC
NA,TRBV5-5,TRBJ2-3,NA,CASSDLTRGDTQYF,TGTGCCAGCAGCGATCTAACTAGAGGGGATACGCAGTATTTT
NA,TRBV3-1/TRBV3-2,TRBJ1-4,TRBD1,CASSQRTGRTNEKLFF,TGTGCCAGCAGCCAAAGGACAGGGAGGACTAATGAAAAACTGTTTTTT
NA,TRBV10-1,TRBJ1-4,NA,CASSEERLRNERGLGALFF,TGCGCCAGCAGTGAGGAAAGGCTAAGAAACGAACGCGGCCTAGGGGCGCTGTTTTTT
NA,TRBV5-4,TRBJ2-6,NA,CASSLVKLSGANVLTF,TGTGCCAGCAGCTTGGTGAAACTCTCTGGGGCCAACGTCCTGACTTTC